Presented here are 3 T cell receptor beta chains from one specimen sequenced in a study of identifying expanded T cells in peripheral blood (dated by TCRdb to about 2019). Library prep was done by the immunoSEQ multiplex PCR assay. As stored in TCRdb, this immuneACCESS dataset retains in-frame rearrangements with V and J assigned. A fraction of the clones does not appear; measured against another copy, unresolved V genes explain less than half of the discrepancy, and the remainder lacks a known reason. This sample comprises 70,000 to 100,000 clones, 85% to 90% of them detected only once. The leading ten clones occupy under 20% of the sample. Sequencing was performed on blood. These receptors were taken from a person aged 18 to 69 in good health.

The chain combines TRBV7-6 with TRBJ1-2; 8 bases line up with TRBD1. Trimming took 0 bases from V and 5 from J; bases not matched to a gene: 5. Germline V CDR1 and CDR2: SGHVS, FNYEAQ. There are 15 residues in the CDR3. DNA of the CDR3: TGTGCCAGCAGCTTAGCGACAGGGGCTGGGTATGGCTACACCTTC. Translation: CASSLATGAGYGYTF. Filled out from reference TRBV7-6 and TRBJ1-2, the complete variable domain reads GAGVSQSPRYKVTKRGQDVALRCDPISGHVSLYWYRQALGQGPEFLTYFNYEAQQDKSGLPNDRFSAERPEGSISTLTIQRTEQRDSAMYRCASSLATGAGYGYTFGSGTRLTVV.

V and J are TRBV7-9 and TRBJ2-2, with D possibly being TRBD1 (6 bases). The CDR3 sequence is 15 residues long. Germline CDR1 is SEHNR and CDR2 is FQNEAQ (reference sequence). With 5 bases removed from V and 5 bases from J, the gap between germline ends came to 15 bases. CDR3 DNA sequence: TGTGCCAGCAGCGGCCCTGAGGGGGTAACCGGGGAGCTGTTTTTT. Amino acid sequence: CASSGPEGVTGELFF. Full variable domain (missing parts from reference TRBV7-9 and TRBJ2-2): DTGVSQNPRHKITKRGQNVTFRCDPISEHNRLYWYRQTLGQGPEFLTYFQNEAQLEKSRLLSDRFSAERPKGSFSTLEIQRTEQGDSAMYLCASSGPEGVTGELFFGEGSRLTVL.

This clone appeared once. The chain employs TRBV4-3 and TRBJ1-2; the D gene is possibly TRBD1 (6 bases). CDR3 length: 15 residues. V lost 4 bases and J lost 2, with 14 bases in between. Germline loops: CDR1 LGHNA, CDR2 YSLEER. CDR3 nucleotides: TGCGCCAGCAGCCCGGATCGGACAGACAACTATGGCTACACCTTC. It yields the protein CASSPDRTDNYGYTF.